This T cell receptor (beta chain) was sequenced for a study of blood T cell repertoires in COVID-19. Overall study context: COVID-19 samples collected from the United States, Italy and Spain covered acute and convalescent phases.

Data came from immunoSEQ multiplex PCR; TCRdb stores just in-frame clones and leaves some out. Of about 74,000 clones detected, approximately 93% appear once; the ten largest clones hold 2.5% to 3%. The germline V gene has CDR1 SGHRS and CDR2 YFSETQ. The CDR3 runs to 15 residues. V was clipped by 0 bases and J by 5 bases; unmatched bases: 3. This TCR was sampled from a man between 45 and 60 years old with COVID-19, enrolled during active disease. The specimen sequenced was peripheral blood. This sequence joins TRBV5-1 and TRBJ2-2; 8 bases fit TRBD2. CDR3 sequence: CASSLAGTSTGELFF. The CDR3 bases are TGCGCCAGCAGCTTGGCCGGGACTAGTACCGGGGAGCTGTTTTTT.